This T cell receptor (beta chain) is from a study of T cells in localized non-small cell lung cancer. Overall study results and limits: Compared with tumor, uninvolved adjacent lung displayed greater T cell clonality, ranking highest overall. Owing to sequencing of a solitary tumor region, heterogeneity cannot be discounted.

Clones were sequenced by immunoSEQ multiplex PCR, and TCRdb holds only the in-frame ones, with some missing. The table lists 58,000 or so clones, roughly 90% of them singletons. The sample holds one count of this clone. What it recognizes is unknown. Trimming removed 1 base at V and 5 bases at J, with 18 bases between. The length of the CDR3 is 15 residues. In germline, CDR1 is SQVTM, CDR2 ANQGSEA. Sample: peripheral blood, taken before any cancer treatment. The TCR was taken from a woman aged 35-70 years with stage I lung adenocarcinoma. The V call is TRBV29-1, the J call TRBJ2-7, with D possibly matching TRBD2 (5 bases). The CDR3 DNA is TGCAGCGTTGAAGGAGCACGGGGAACCCCCGACGAGCAGTACTTC. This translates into CSVEGARGTPDEQYF.